This TCR beta chain was retrieved from a study of T cell changes during pregnancy in multiple sclerosis. Generated by immunoSEQ multiplex PCR, the TCRdb table keeps only in-frame clones and is missing some. The sample holds 30,000 to 35,000 clones, just over 90% seen once. This clone was seen more than once but under ten times. This CDR3 contains 13 residues. Trimming removed 0 bases from V and 0 bases from J, with 6 bases in between. Germline lookup yields CDR1 SQVTM and CDR2 ANQGSEA. The source material was CD8+ T cells from peripheral blood mononuclear cells, sampled before pregnancy. This chain uses TRBV29-1 with TRBJ2-7; D call uncertain. This receptor was identified in a female donor with multiple sclerosis, enrolled in a pregnancy study. CDR3 coding DNA: TGCAGCGTTGAAGAGGGCAGCTCCTACGAGCAGTACTTC. Amino acids: CSVEEGSSYEQYF.